This is a list of T cell receptor beta chains from one sample in a study of CD8 T cells in ankylosing spondylitis. TCRdb reprocessed the 5' RACE reads via MiXCR and lists one record per CDR3 protein. This repertoire shows about 130,000 distinct CDR3 sequences, just under 7.5% found once; its top ten account for about an eighth. The material sequenced was blood, either unsorted or a sorted T cell fraction (not recorded which). Receptors were obtained from a female donor with ankylosing spondylitis or in good health (not recorded which). The CDR3 runs from the conserved cysteine through the conserved F or W. The D gene is left open where the match is weak. Not all rows give a size; the values are once, few, many and, for expanded clones, a class.

J,V,D,size,CDR3,DNA
TRBJ2-1,TRBV4-2,TRBD2,many,CASKTSGGGMNEQFF,TGTGCCAGCAAGACTAGCGGGGGGGGGATGAATGAGCAGTTCTTC
TRBJ2-7,TRBV12-3/TRBV12-4,TRBD1,many,CASSTGTGVTYEQYF,TGTGCCAGCAGTACGGGGACAGGCGTTACCTACGAGCAGTACTTC
TRBJ1-1,TRBV15,TRBD1,many,CATSLPGTANTEAFF,TGTGCCACCAGCCTACCCGGGACAGCGAACACTGAAGCTTTCTTT
TRBJ2-1,TRBV27,.,.,CASSLLGGEQFF,TGTGCCAGCAGTTTACTGGGCGGTGAGCAGTTCTTC
TRBJ2-7,TRBV10-3,TRBD2,many,CAISDSASGGTYEQYF,TGTGCCATCAGTGATTCGGCCAGCGGGGGAACCTACGAGCAGTACTTC
TRBJ2-7,TRBV29-1,.,many,CSVTTGSLTYEQYF,TGCAGCGTCACAACTGGATCGTTAACTTACGAGCAGTACTTC
TRBJ2-2,TRBV11-2,.,.,CASSLRGGAGELFF,TGTGCCAGCAGCTTAAGAGGGGGAGCCGGGGAGCTGTTTTTT
TRBJ1-1,TRBV13,TRBD1,.,CASSSGQGYHAFF,TGTGCCAGCAGCTCAGGACAGGGGTATCACGCTTTCTTT
TRBJ1-5,TRBV6-1,.,many,CASQGHNSNQPQHF,TGTGCCAGTCAGGGACACAATAGCAATCAGCCCCAGCATTTT
TRBJ2-1,TRBV4-1,TRBD1,many,CASSPSDRIGNEQFF,TGCGCCAGCAGCCCTTCGGACAGGATAGGCAATGAGCAGTTCTTC
TRBJ2-1,TRBV5-5,.,many,CASSMTSADLYNEQFF,TGTGCCAGCAGCATGACATCCGCAGACCTTTACAATGAGCAGTTCTTC